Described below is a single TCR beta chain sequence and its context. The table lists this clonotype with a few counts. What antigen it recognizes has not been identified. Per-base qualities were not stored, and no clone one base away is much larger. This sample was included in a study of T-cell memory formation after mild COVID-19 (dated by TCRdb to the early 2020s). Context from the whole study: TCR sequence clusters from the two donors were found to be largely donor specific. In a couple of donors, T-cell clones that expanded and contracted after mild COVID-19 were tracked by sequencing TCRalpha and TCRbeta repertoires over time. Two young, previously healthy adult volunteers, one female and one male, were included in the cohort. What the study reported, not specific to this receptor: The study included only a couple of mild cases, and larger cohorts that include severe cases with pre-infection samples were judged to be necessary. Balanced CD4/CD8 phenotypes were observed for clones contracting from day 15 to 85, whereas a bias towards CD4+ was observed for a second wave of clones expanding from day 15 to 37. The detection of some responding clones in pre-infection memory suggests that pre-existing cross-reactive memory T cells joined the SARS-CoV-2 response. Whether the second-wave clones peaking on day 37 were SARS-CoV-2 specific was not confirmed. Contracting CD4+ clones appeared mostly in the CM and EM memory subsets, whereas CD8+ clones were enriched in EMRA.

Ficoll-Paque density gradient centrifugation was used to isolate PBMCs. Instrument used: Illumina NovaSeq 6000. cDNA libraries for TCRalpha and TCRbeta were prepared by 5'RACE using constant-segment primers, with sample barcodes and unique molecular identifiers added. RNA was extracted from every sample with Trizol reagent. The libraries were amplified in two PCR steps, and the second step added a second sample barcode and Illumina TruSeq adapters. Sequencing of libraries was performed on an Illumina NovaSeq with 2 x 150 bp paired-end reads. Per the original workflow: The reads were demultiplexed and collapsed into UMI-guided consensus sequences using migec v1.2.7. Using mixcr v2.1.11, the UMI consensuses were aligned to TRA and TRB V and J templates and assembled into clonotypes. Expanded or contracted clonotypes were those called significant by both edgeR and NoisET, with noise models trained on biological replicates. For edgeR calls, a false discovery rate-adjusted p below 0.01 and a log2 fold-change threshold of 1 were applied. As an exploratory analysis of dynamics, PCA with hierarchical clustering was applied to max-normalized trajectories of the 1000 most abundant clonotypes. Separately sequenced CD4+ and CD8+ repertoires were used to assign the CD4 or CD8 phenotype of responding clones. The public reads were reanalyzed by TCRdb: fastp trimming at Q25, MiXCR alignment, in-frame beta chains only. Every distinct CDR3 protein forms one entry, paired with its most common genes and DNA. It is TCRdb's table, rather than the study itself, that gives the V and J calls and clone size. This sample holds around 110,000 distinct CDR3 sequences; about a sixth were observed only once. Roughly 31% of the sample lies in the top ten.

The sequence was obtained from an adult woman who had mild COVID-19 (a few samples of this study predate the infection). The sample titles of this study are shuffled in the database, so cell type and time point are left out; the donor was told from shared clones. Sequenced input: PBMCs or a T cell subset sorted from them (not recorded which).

The CDR3 protein is CASSPIYRGMNTEAFF. The sequenced DNA is TGTGCCAGCAGTCCCATCTACAGGGGGATGAACACTGAAGCTTTCTTT. The rearranged segments are TRBV6-5 and TRBJ1-1; TRBD1 agrees with 8 junctional bases. Reading from cysteine to phenylalanine, the CDR3 counts 16 amino acids. Just CDR3 DNA is preserved here, 48 bases in frame from base 1. Trimming takes 5 bases off V and 0 bases off J; junction bases not matched to a gene: 8. From a lookup of the germline V gene, CDR1 and CDR2 are MNHEY and SVGAGI.